This entry features one T cell receptor beta chain sequence. The sample comes from a study of T cell changes during pregnancy in multiple sclerosis. The protocol was immunoSEQ multiplex PCR, while the TCRdb copy is restricted to in-frame clones and leaves out a portion. In the table there are approximately 88,000 clones, 85% to 95% of which are singletons. The germline V and J ends were trimmed by 6 bases and 5 bases, with 17 bases remaining between them. Looked up from germline, CDR1 is MNHEY and CDR2 is SVGAGI. The CDR3 has 15 amino acids. The TCR was taken from a female donor with multiple sclerosis, enrolled in a pregnancy study. The sample here was peripheral blood, taken in the first trimester of pregnancy. The rearrangement uses TRBV6-5 and TRBJ2-1; D is unresolved. CDR3 sequence: CASSPFPGTHNEQFF. CDR3 in DNA: TGTGCCAGCAGCCCTTTTCCGGGTACCCACAATGAGCAGTTCTTC.